These T cell receptor beta chains were read from a single sample in a study of OX40 agonist ivuxolimab in advanced cancers. Clones were sequenced by immunoSEQ multiplex PCR, and TCRdb holds only the in-frame ones, with some missing. The profile shows about 54,000 clones, roughly four fifths of them singletons. The specimen comprised CD4+ or CD8+ T cells sorted from blood, sampled in a trial of the OX40 agonist ivuxolimab. The receptors originated from an adult with an advanced solid tumor such as melanoma, head and neck, liver or kidney cancer. Each CDR3 is given with its conserved first and last residue. Clone size appears in some rows only: once, few, many, or a class for an expanded clone.

v_call,j_call,clone_size,cdr3_aa
TRBV28,TRBJ1-5,-,CASNEGGQPQHF
TRBV6-5,TRBJ1-4,-,CASSRAATNEKLFF
TRBV19,TRBJ1-6,-,CASSKDRVRSPLHF
TRBV5-1,TRBJ2-1,-,CASRPITTGVDEQFF
TRBV25-1,TRBJ2-7,-,CASSEFGQGIDEQYF
TRBV6-6,TRBJ1-5,-,CASSYWGQGEQPQHF
TRBV5-6,TRBJ1-5,-,CASSFQGSHQPQHF
TRBV27,TRBJ2-7,-,CASSADAQGFTYEQYF
TRBV7-8,TRBJ2-3,-,CASSSPGGTTDTQYF
TRBV4-1,TRBJ2-1,few,CASSRPLRANEQFF
TRBV4-3,TRBJ1-3,-,CASSQAGGSGNTIYF
TRBV15,TRBJ2-2,-,CATSRAGTGVFGELFF
TRBV5-1,TRBJ2-7,-,CASSLGTSGMYEQYF
TRBV6-5,TRBJ2-7,-,CASSYSGQGDHEQYF
TRBV5-5,TRBJ2-2,-,CASSLEDGMNTGELFF
TRBV10-2,TRBJ1-3,-,CASSDQGNTIYF
TRBV9,TRBJ2-2,-,CASSVERDNTGELFF
TRBV28,TRBJ1-2,-,CATLATQPNYGYTF
TRBV5-4,TRBJ2-1,once,CASSLGAAEQFF
TRBV28,TRBJ1-5,-,CAHHPPGTIRLYSNQPQHF
TRBV6-5,TRBJ2-5,-,CASSPTRGKETQYF
TRBV28,TRBJ2-1,-,CASSLGRSPRNEQFF
TRBV7-9,TRBJ1-1,-,CASSLERGEAFF
TRBV27,TRBJ2-7,-,CASSRPGLAGIYEQYF
TRBV16,TRBJ1-1,-,CASSQYPGRTEAFF
TRBV7-9,TRBJ1-1,once,CASSFGTASIEAFF
TRBV19,TRBJ2-7,medium-sized,CASSFLRGYEQYF
TRBV4-1,TRBJ1-1,-,CASSQDERRDTEAFF
TRBV29-1,TRBJ1-2,-,CSVEKGVSSGYTF
TRBV6-6,TRBJ2-1,-,CASTWGGIQYNEQFF
TRBV15,TRBJ2-2,-,CATGRGGAVPGELFF
TRBV21-1,TRBJ2-1,-,CASSVTGYLEYNEQFF
TRBV5-1,TRBJ2-7,-,CASSLGAGGSYEQYF
TRBV30,TRBJ1-1,-,CAWSPTMGTEAFF
TRBV10-2,TRBJ2-4,-,CASRQGAQDKNIQYF